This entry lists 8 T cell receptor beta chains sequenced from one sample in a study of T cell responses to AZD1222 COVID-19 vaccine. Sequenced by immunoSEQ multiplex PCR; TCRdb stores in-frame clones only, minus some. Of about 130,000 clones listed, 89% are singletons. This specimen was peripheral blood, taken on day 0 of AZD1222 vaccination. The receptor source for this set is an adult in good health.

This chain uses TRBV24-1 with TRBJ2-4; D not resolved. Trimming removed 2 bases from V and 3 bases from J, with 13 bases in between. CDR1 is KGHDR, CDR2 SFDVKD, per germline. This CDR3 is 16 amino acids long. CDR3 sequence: CATSDSGGVRKNIQYF. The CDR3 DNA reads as TGTGCCACCAGTGATTCTGGCGGTGTCCGCAAAAACATTCAGTACTTC.

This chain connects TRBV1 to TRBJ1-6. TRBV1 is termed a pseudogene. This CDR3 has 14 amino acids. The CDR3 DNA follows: TGCACCAGCAAAGGGAGCTCCTATAATTCACCCCTCCACTTT. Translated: CTSKGSSYNSPLHF.

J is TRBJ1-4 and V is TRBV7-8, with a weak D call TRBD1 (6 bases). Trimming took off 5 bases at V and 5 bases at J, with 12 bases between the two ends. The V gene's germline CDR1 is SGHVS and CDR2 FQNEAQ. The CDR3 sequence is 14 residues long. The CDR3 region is CASSQGQLNEKLFF. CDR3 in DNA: TGTGCCAGCAGCCAAGGACAGCTAAATGAAAAACTGTTTTTT.

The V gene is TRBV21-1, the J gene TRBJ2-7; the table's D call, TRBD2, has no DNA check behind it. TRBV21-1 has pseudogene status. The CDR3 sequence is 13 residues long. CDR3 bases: TGTGCCAGCAGCAAAGGACGGACTTACGAGCAGTACTTC. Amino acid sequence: CASSKGRTYEQYF.

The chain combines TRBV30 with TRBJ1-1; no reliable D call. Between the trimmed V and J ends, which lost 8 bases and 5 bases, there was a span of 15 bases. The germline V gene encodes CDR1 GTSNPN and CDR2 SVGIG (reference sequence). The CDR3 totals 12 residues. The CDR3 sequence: CATNRVRTEAFF. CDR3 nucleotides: TGTGCCACGAATCGGGTACGAACTGAAGCTTTCTTT.

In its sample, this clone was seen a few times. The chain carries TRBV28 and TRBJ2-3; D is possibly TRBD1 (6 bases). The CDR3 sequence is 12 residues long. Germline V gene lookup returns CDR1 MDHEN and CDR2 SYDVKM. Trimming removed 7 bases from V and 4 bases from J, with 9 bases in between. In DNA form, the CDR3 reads TGTGCCAGCACCACAGGGTCAGATACGCAGTATTTT. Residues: CASTTGSDTQYF.

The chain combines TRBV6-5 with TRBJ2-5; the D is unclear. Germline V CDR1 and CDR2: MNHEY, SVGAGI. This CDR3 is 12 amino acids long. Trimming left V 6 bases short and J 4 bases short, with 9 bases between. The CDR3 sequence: CASREAPETQYF. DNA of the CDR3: TGTGCCAGCAGAGAGGCCCCAGAGACCCAGTACTTC.

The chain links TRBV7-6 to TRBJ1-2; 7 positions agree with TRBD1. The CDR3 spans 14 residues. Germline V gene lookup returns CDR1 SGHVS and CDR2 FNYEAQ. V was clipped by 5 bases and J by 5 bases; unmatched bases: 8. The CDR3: CASSTLDRRYGYTF. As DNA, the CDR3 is TGTGCCAGCAGCACCCTGGACAGGCGGTATGGCTACACCTTC. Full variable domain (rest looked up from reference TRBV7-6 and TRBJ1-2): GAGVSQSPRYKVTKRGQDVALRCDPISGHVSLYWYRQALGQGPEFLTYFNYEAQQDKSGLPNDRFSAERPEGSISTLTIQRTEQRDSAMYRCASSTLDRRYGYTFGSGTRLTVV.